This TCR beta chain emerged from a study of T-cell memory formation after mild COVID-19. Overall study results and limits: Pre-infection memory showed some responding clones, and this suggested that cross-reactive memory joined.

In germline, CDR1 is SEHNR, CDR2 FQNEAQ (reference sequence). Trimming shortened V by 3 bases and J by 5 bases, and 17 bases separated the two germline ends. The CDR3 is made up of 15 amino acids. With regard to this clonotype: Its antigen is not identified.

TCRdb passed the 5' RACE reads through MiXCR, listing each CDR3 protein once. The sample has roughly 350,000 distinct CDR3 sequences, 20% to 25% seen once. This receptor was obtained from an adult woman who had mild COVID-19 (a few samples of this study predate the infection). Cell type and time point are not known. The chain has TRBV7-9 and TRBJ2-7; D ambiguous. Sequenced material: PBMCs or a T cell subset sorted from them (not recorded which). The CDR3 loop is CASSFKRFGVDEQYF. CDR3 nucleotide sequence: TGTGCCAGCAGCTTTAAGAGATTTGGGGTTGACGAGCAGTACTTC.